This TCR beta chain was identified during a study of blood T cell repertoires in COVID-19. On the study more broadly: Samples came from the United States, Italy and Spain, spanning acute and convalescent COVID-19.

The assay was immunoSEQ multiplex PCR, and TCRdb's table has in-frame clones only and misses some. The table lists 200,000 or so clones, approximately 84% of them singletons. Enrolled through a virtual design, the participants were between roughly 18 and 90 years of age and came from 24 US areas. Cohort placement rested on clinical history that participants reported themselves. Cohort 3 recovery required two negative PCRs, clearance, or symptom resolution. V was pared by 4 bases and J by 0 bases, with 13 bases between. Germline V gives CDR1 SGHTS, CDR2 YDEGEE. The CDR3 runs to 16 residues. The rearrangement links TRBV5-8 to TRBJ1-4, with D possibly being TRBD1 (5 bases). This TCR was sampled from a man aged 35-49 years who had recovered from COVID-19. The specimen sequenced was PBMCs or T cells enriched from blood (not recorded which). CDR3 sequence reads: CASSLGLRSTNEKLFF. CDR3 DNA: TGTGCCAGCAGCCTGGGACTGCGGTCAACTAATGAAAAACTGTTTTTT.